This T cell receptor beta chain derives from a study of regulatory T cells in long-lasting Graves disease. Arm-PCR with iRepertoire HTBI primers amplified the CDR3 regions for these TCR beta libraries. TCRdb fed the multiplex PCR reads into MiXCR, producing one record per CDR3 protein. Counted here are 350,000 to 500,000 distinct CDR3 sequences, 14% occurring once; the ten biggest clones make up roughly 18%. This clonotype was picked up one time. There are 14 residues in the CDR3. Per germline, CDR1 SGHRS and CDR2 YFSETQ. V lost 1 base and J lost 4; bases outside the gene matches: 2. Described time point: newly diagnosed GD, antithyroid drugs for less than 3 months. From PBMCs, RNA was extracted and then used to make the TCR library. The same sample was also used in a study of T cells in Graves' hyperthyroidism and ophthalmopathy. As that study records: The study based diagnoses on clinical symptoms, serum thyroxine and TRAb, thyroid ultrasound and orbital computed tomography.

The clonotype was recovered from a woman aged 50 to 60 with Graves disease. The chain joins TRBV5-1 to TRBJ2-5; 9 nucleotides line up with TRBD1. The sample consisted of peripheral blood mononuclear cells (PBMCs), taken at new diagnosis, from a patient treated with antithyroid drugs. The CDR3 coding sequence is TGCGCCAGCAGCTTGCGGACAGGGGCAGAGACCCAGTACTTC. Its translation is CASSLRTGAETQYF.